This TCR beta chain is from a study of blood T cell repertoires in COVID-19. Study-wide context: Both acute and convalescent COVID-19 samples were obtained from the United States, Italy and Spain. The cDNA or gDNA used as material had been derived from T cells, B-cell-depleted T cells, or PBMCs.

Original processing notes: Quantification of nucleated cells was approximated via reference gene primer amplification. Sequencing used immunoSEQ multiplex PCR; TCRdb keeps in-frame clones, though not all of them. V, J and clone size are those of that table, while D and trimming were read from the DNA. The sample records some 68,000 clones, about 90% being singletons. Seattle's enrolled individuals joined amid active infection and were then monitored longitudinally. Unmatched junction bases numbered 14, after V lost 1 base and J lost 0 bases. Germline lookup yields CDR1 LNHNV and CDR2 YYDKDF (reference sequence). The CDR3 extends over 21 amino acids.

Sequencing input: peripheral blood. V gene TRBV15 combines with J gene TRBJ2-1; TRBD1 matches 11 bases. This TCR derives from a middle-aged man with COVID-19, enrolled during active disease. This chain's CDR3 is CATSRVRTGQGVYHSYNEQFF. CDR3 nucleotide sequence: TGTGCCACCAGCAGAGTTAGAACGGGACAGGGGGTCTATCACTCCTACAATGAGCAGTTCTTC.